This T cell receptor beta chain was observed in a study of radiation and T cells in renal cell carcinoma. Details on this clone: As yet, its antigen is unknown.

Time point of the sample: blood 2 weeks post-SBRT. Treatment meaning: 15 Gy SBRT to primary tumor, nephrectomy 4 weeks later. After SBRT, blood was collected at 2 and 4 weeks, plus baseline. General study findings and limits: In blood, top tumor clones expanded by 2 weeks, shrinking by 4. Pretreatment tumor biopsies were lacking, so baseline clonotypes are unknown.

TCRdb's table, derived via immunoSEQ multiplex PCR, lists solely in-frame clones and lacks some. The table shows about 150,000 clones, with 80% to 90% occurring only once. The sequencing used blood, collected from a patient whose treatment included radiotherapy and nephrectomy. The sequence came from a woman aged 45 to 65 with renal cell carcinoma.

CDR3 residues: CASRHPPGQAHEQYF. In nucleotides, the CDR3 is TGTGCCAGCAGACACCCCCCGGGACAGGCCCACGAGCAGTACTTC. J is TRBJ2-7 and V is TRBV6-5, with 8 bases aligning to TRBD1. CDR3 length: 15 amino acids. CDR1 MNHEY and CDR2 SVGAGI come from the germline V gene. After removal of 6 bases from V and 5 bases from J, the junction contained 12 bases not matched to a gene.